This T cell receptor (beta chain) was profiled in a study of T cell clonotyping in hematopoietic cell transplantation. The CDR3 has 13 residues. The germline CDR1 and CDR2 sequences are MNHEY and SMNVEV (reference sequence). V shed 6 bases and J 2 bases; nucleotides not matched to a gene: 2. Concerning this clone: Its antigen is still unknown.

Regarding the study as a whole: Recipient TCR diversity dropped after transplant; expanded clonotypes rose from day 30 to 180.

Samples: about 28 days before transplant, then days 30, 100 and 180 after. Sequenced by immunoSEQ multiplex PCR; TCRdb stores in-frame clones only, minus some. This table has 12,000 to 15,000 clones, under 90% appearing once. V and J are TRBV27 and TRBJ1-1; 8 nucleotides align to TRBD1. The sequencing used PBMCs, collected 100 days after allogeneic stem cell transplant. The clonotype originates from a male patient aged 50 to 60 who had an allogeneic stem cell transplant from an unrelated donor, so T cells may come from the graft donor. Some clones in this sample may be carry-over from other donors' samples. The CDR3 here is CASSDRGNTEAFF. Written as DNA, the CDR3 is TGTGCCAGCAGCGACAGGGGAAACACTGAAGCTTTCTTT.